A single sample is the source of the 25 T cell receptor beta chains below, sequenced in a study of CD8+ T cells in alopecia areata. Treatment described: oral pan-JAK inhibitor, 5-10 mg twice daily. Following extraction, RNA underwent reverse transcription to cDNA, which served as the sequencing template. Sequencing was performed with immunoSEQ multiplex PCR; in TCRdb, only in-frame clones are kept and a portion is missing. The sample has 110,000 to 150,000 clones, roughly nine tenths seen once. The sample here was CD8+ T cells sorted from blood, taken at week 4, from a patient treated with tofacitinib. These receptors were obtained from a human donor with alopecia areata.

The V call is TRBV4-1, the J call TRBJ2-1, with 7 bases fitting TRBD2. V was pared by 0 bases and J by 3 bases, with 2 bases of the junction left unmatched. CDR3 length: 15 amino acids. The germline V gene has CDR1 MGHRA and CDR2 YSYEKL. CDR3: CASSQESGVYNEQFF. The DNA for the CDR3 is TGCGCCAGCAGCCAAGAAAGCGGGGTCTACAATGAGCAGTTCTTC.

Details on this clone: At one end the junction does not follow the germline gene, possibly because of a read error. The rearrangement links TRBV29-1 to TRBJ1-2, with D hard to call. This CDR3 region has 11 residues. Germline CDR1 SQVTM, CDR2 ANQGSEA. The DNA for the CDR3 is TGCAGCGCCCCGTGGAACTACGGCTACACCTTC. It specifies CSAPWNYGYTF.

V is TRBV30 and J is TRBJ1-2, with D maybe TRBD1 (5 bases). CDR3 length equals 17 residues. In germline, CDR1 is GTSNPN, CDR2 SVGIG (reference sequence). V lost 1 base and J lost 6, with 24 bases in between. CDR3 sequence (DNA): TGTGCCTGGAGTGAACCCGGGACCCAGCCCGTGCAGGATGGCTACACCTTC. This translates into CAWSEPGTQPVQDGYTF.

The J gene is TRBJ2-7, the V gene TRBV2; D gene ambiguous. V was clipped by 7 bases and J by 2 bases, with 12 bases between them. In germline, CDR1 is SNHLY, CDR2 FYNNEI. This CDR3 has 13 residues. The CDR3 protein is CASTPGRAYEQYF. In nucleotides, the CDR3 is TGTGCCAGCACCCCCGGCAGAGCCTACGAGCAGTACTTC.

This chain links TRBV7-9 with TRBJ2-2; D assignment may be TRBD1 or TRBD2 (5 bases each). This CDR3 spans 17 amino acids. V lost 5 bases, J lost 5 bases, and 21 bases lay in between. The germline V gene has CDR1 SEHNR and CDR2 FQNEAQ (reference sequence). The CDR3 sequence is CASSPRLQESGTGELFF. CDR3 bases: TGTGCCAGCAGCCCTAGACTACAGGAGTCGGGGACCGGGGAGCTGTTTTTT.

The CDR3 loop is CASSFRGTDTQYF. The CDR3 region has the DNA TGTGCCAGCAGCTTTCGCGGCACAGATACGCAGTATTTT. The chain is built from TRBV5-4 and TRBJ2-3; no clear D. The CDR3 totals 13 residues. Germline V gene sequence: CDR1 SGHNT, CDR2 YYREEE (reference sequence). V lost 2 bases and J 1 base, leaving 5 bases between the germline ends.

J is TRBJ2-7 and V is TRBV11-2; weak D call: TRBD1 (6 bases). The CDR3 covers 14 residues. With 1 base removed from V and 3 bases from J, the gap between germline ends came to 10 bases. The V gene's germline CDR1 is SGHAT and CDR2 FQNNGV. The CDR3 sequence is CASSLGRGGYEQYF. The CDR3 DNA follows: TGTGCCAGCAGCTTAGGCAGGGGTGGCTACGAGCAGTACTTC.

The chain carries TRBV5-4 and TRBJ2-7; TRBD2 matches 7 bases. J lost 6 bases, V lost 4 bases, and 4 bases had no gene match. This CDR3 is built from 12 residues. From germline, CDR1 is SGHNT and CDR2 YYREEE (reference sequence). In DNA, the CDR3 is TGTGCCAGCAGCCCGGGGGGATCCGAGCAGTACTTC. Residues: CASSPGGSEQYF. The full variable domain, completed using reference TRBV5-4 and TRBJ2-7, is ETGVTQSPTHLIKTRGQQVTLRCSSQSGHNTVSWYQQALGQGPQFIFQYYREEENGRGNFPPRFSGLQFPNYSSELNVNALELDDSALYLCASSPGGSEQYFGPGTRLTVT.

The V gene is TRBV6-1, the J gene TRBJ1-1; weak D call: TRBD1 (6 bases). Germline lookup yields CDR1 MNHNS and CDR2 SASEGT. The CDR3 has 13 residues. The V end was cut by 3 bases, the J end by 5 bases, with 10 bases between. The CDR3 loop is CASSDRGWTEAFF. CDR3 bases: TGTGCCAGCAGTGACAGGGGTTGGACTGAAGCTTTCTTT.

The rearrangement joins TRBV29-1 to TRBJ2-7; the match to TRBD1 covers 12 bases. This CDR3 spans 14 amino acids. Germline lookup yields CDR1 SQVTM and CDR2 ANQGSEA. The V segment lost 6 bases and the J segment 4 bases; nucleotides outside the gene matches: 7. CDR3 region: CSVAGTGGLYEQYF. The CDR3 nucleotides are TGCAGCGTGGCCGGGACAGGGGGCTTGTACGAGCAGTACTTC.

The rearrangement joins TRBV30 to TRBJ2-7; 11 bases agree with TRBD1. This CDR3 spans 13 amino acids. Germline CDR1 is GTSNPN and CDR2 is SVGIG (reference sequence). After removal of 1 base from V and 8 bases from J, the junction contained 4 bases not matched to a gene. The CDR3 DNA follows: TGTGCCTGGAGTGAGGGACAGGGGGTGCAGCAGTACTTC. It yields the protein CAWSEGQGVQQYF. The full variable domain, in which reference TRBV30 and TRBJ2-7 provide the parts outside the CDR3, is SQTIHQWPATLVQPVGSPLSLECTVEGTSNPNLYWYRQAAGRGLQLLFYSVGIGQISSEVPQNLSASRPQDRQFILSSKKLLLSDSGFYLCAWSEGQGVQQYFGPGTRLTVT.

The CDR3: CASSAPGTTYEQFF. CDR3 nucleotide sequence: TGTGCCAGCAGCGCCCCCGGGACAACTTATGAGCAGTTCTTC. The V and J genes are TRBV5-4 and TRBJ2-1, with a weak D call TRBD1 (6 bases). Germline CDR1 and CDR2: SGHNT and YYREEE (reference sequence). The CDR3 covers 14 residues. Trimming cost V 4 bases and J 8 bases, with 16 bases left between them.

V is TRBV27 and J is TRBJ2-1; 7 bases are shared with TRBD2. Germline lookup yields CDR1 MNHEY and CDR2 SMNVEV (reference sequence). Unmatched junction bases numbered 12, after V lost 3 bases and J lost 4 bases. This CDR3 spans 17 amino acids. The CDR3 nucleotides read TGTGCCAGCAGTTTCGGGACCCGTGGGGGGGATTACAATGAGCAGTTCTTC. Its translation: CASSFGTRGGDYNEQFF.

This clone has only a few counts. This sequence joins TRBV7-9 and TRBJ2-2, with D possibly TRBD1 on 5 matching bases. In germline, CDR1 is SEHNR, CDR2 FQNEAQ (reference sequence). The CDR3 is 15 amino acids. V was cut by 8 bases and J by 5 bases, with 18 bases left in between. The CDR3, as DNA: TGTGCCAGCTCCCACGACAACAGGAGAACCGGGGAGCTGTTTTTT. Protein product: CASSHDNRRTGELFF.

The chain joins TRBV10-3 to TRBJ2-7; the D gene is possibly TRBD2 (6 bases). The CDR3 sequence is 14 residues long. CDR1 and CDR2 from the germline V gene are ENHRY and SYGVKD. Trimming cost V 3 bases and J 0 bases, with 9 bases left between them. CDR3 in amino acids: CAISDQDYSYEQYF. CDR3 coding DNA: TGTGCCATCAGTGATCAGGACTACTCCTACGAGCAGTACTTC.

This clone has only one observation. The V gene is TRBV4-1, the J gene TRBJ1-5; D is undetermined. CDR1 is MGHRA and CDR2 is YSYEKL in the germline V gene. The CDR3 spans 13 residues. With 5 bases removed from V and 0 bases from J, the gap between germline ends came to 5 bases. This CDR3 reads CASSEGSNQPQHF. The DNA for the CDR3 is TGCGCCAGCAGCGAGGGTAGCAATCAGCCCCAGCATTTT.

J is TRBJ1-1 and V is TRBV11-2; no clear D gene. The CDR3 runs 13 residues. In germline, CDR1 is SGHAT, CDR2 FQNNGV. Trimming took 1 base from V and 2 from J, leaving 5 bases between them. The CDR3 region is CASSLGYNTEAFF. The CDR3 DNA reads TGTGCCAGCAGCTTAGGGTATAACACTGAAGCTTTCTTT. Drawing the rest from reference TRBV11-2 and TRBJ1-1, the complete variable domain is EAGVAQSPRYKIIEKRQSVAFWCNPISGHATLYWYQQILGQGPKLLIQFQNNGVVDDSQLPKDRFSAERLKGVDSTLKIQPAKLEDSAVYLCASSLGYNTEAFFGQGTRLTVV.

CDR3 sequence (DNA): TGTGCCAGCAGCTTAGAAGGCAGAATGAACACTGAAGCTTTCTTT. Translation: CASSLEGRMNTEAFF. This chain joins TRBV7-6 and TRBJ1-1; D is unresolved. The CDR3 sequence is 15 residues long. CDR1 is SGHVS, CDR2 FNYEAQ, per germline. The V end lost 1 base, the J end lost 0 bases, and 9 bases lay between the germline ends.

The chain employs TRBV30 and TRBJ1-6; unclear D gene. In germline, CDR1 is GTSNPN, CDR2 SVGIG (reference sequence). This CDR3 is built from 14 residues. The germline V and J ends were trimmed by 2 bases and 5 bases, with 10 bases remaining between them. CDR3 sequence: CAWSHYEDNSPLHF. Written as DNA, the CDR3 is TGTGCCTGGAGTCATTATGAAGATAATTCACCCCTCCACTTT.

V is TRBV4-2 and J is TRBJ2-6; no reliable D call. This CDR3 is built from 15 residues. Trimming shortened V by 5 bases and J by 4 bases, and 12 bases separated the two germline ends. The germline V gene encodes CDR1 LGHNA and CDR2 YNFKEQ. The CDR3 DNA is TGTGCCAGCAGCACTGAAGAATCCGGGGCCAACGTCCTGACTTTC. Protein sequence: CASSTEESGANVLTF.

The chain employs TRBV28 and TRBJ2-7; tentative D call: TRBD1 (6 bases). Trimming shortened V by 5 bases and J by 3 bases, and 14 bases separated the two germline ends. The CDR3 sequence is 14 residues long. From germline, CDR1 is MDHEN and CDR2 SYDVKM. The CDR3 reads CASSLDRSYYEQYF. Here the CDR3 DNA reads TGTGCCAGCAGTCTCGACAGGTCATACTACGAGCAGTACTTC.

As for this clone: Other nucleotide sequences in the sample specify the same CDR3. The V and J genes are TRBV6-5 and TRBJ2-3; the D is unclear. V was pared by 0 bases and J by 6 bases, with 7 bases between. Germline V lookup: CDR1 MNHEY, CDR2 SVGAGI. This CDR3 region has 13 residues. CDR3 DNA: TGTGCCAGCAGTTACTCGAGTTCGGATACGCAGTATTTT. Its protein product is CASSYSSSDTQYF.

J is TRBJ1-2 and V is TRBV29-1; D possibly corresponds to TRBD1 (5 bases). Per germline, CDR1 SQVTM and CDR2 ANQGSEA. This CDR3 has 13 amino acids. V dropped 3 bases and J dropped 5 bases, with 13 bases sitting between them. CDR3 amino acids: CSVDPGTVYGYTF. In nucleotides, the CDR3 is TGCAGCGTTGATCCCGGGACGGTTTATGGCTACACCTTC. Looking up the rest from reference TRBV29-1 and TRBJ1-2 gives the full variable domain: SAVISQKPSRDICQRGTSLTIQCQVDSQVTMMFWYRQQPGQSLTLIATANQGSEATYESGFVIDKFPISRPNLTFSTLTVSNMSPEDSSIYLCSVDPGTVYGYTFGSGTRLTVV.

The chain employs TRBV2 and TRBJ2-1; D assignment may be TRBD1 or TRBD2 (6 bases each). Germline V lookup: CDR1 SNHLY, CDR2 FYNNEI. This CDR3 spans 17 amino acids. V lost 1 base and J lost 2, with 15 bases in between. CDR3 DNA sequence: TGTGCCAGCAGTGAAGACGACACGGGGGCCACCTACAATGAGCAGTTCTTC. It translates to CASSEDDTGATYNEQFF.

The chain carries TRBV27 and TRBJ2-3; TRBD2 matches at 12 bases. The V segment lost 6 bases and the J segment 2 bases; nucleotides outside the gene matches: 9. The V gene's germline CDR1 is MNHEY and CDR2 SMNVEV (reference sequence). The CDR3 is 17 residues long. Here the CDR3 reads CASSSRLAGALTDTQYF. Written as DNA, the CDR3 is TGTGCCAGCAGCTCTAGACTAGCGGGGGCCCTCACAGATACGCAGTATTTT.